This is a list of T cell receptor beta chains from one sample in a study of response to subunit inactivated influenza vaccine. TCRdb reanalysed the RT-PCR reads using MiXCR and keeps one entry per CDR3 protein. The sample contains approximately 170,000 distinct CDR3 sequences, around an eighth of which appear only once. The sample was CD8+ T cells sorted from PBMCs, taken more than 4 days after vaccination. These receptors all stem from a man aged 50 or older who received an inactivated influenza vaccine. CDR3s include the opening cysteine and the closing phenylalanine or tryptophan. D genes are given only for firm matches. Clone size appears in some rows only: once, few, many, or a class for an expanded clone.

cdr3_nt: TGCGCCAGCAGTCGACACTTGGGACAGCTGAACACCGGGGAGCTGTTTTTT
cdr3_aa: CASSRHLGQLNTGELFF
clone_size: NA
v_call: TRBV23-1
j_call: TRBJ2-2
d_call: TRBD1

cdr3_nt: TGTGCCATCAGTGAGTCAAAATACGGACTGAACACCGGGGAGCTGTTTTTT
cdr3_aa: CAISESKYGLNTGELFF
clone_size: few
v_call: TRBV10-3
j_call: TRBJ2-2
d_call: NA

cdr3_nt: TGCAGCGTTGTGGACAGACAAGAGACCCAGTACTTC
cdr3_aa: CSVVDRQETQYF
clone_size: NA
v_call: TRBV29-1
j_call: TRBJ2-5
d_call: NA

cdr3_nt: TGCAGCGTTGAAGAGCTCTACAATGAGCAGTTCTTC
cdr3_aa: CSVEELYNEQFF
clone_size: once
v_call: TRBV29-1
j_call: TRBJ2-1
d_call: NA

cdr3_nt: TGCGCCAGCAGCTTCAGACTAGCGGGCACACAAGAGACCCAGTACTTC
cdr3_aa: CASSFRLAGTQETQYF
clone_size: NA
v_call: TRBV5-1
j_call: TRBJ2-5
d_call: TRBD2

cdr3_nt: TGTGCCAGCAGCTCTAAAACAGACAGAACCTACGAGCAGTACTTC
cdr3_aa: CASSSKTDRTYEQYF
clone_size: few
v_call: TRBV7-9
j_call: TRBJ2-7
d_call: NA

cdr3_nt: TGTGCCAGCAGTTTCTGGGGGACCTACAATGAGCAGTTCTTC
cdr3_aa: CASSFWGTYNEQFF
clone_size: NA
v_call: TRBV12-3/TRBV12-4
j_call: TRBJ2-1
d_call: NA

cdr3_nt: TGTGCCAGCAGCCCCGGGACTAGCGGGGTCTCCTACGAGCAGTACTTC
cdr3_aa: CASSPGTSGVSYEQYF
clone_size: NA
v_call: TRBV27
j_call: TRBJ2-7
d_call: TRBD2

cdr3_nt: TGTGCAAGTCGCTTATGTACACGGGGCACTGAAGCTTTCTTT
cdr3_aa: CASRLCTRGTEAFF
clone_size: few
v_call: TRBV12-2
j_call: TRBJ1-1
d_call: NA

cdr3_nt: TGTGCCAGCAGCCAAGGGCCAGCAGGTTTCACAGATACGCAGTATTTT
cdr3_aa: CASSQGPAGFTDTQYF
clone_size: many
v_call: TRBV14
j_call: TRBJ2-3
d_call: NA

cdr3_nt: TGTGCCCCGACGGCAATGCCCACCGGGGAGCTGTTTTTT
cdr3_aa: CAPTAMPTGELFF
clone_size: few
v_call: TRBV7-9
j_call: TRBJ2-2
d_call: NA

cdr3_nt: TGTGCCAGCAGCGTAGCTGGGGGGAGCTCCTACAATGAGCAGTTCTTC
cdr3_aa: CASSVAGGSSYNEQFF
clone_size: NA
v_call: TRBV9
j_call: TRBJ2-1
d_call: NA

cdr3_nt: TGTGCCAGCAACCCCCTGGGGGATCGAAAGAGCACAGATACGCAGTATTTT
cdr3_aa: CASNPLGDRKSTDTQYF
clone_size: NA
v_call: TRBV28
j_call: TRBJ2-3
d_call: NA

cdr3_nt: TGCAGTGCTAGAGATCCCAGCGCCACCCCGGGGGAGCAGTACTTC
cdr3_aa: CSARDPSATPGEQYF
clone_size: NA
v_call: TRBV20-1
j_call: TRBJ2-7
d_call: NA

cdr3_nt: TGTGCCACAGGGGGGGGAGGCTACGAGCAGTACTTC
cdr3_aa: CATGGGGYEQYF
clone_size: NA
v_call: TRBV7-8
j_call: TRBJ2-7
d_call: NA

cdr3_nt: TGTGCCAGTAGTATATGGTTTAAAGGGAATGAGCAGTTCTTC
cdr3_aa: CASSIWFKGNEQFF
clone_size: NA
v_call: TRBV19
j_call: TRBJ2-1
d_call: NA

cdr3_nt: TGTGCCAGCAGCTCTTTCGGACTAGCGGGTTCACTAGCCAAAAACATTCAGTACTTC
cdr3_aa: CASSSFGLAGSLAKNIQYF
clone_size: few
v_call: TRBV11-1
j_call: TRBJ2-4
d_call: TRBD2

cdr3_nt: TGCAGCGTCCTTAGGGCAGATACGCAGTATTTT
cdr3_aa: CSVLRADTQYF
clone_size: many
v_call: TRBV29-1
j_call: TRBJ2-3
d_call: NA

cdr3_nt: TGTGCCAGCAGAGGACTAGCCGCCTACAATGAGCAGTTCTTC
cdr3_aa: CASRGLAAYNEQFF
clone_size: NA
v_call: TRBV6-1
j_call: TRBJ2-1
d_call: TRBD2

cdr3_nt: TGTGCCAGCAGCCAAGATTTGCAGGGCCTGAGCTCCTACGAGCAGTACTTC
cdr3_aa: CASSQDLQGLSSYEQYF
clone_size: NA
v_call: TRBV4-2
j_call: TRBJ2-7
d_call: NA

cdr3_nt: TGTGCCAGCAGTAAGGGACAGGGAGACTCTGGGGCCAACGTCCTGACTTTC
cdr3_aa: CASSKGQGDSGANVLTF
clone_size: NA
v_call: TRBV6-1
j_call: TRBJ2-6
d_call: TRBD1

cdr3_nt: TGTGCCAGCAGTTTATCGGCGGGTTCCGATTCACCCCTCCACTTT
cdr3_aa: CASSLSAGSDSPLHF
clone_size: few
v_call: TRBV27
j_call: TRBJ1-6
d_call: NA

cdr3_nt: TGTGCCAGCAGTTACTCCCTTGGTCGCGGGGAGCTGTTTTTT
cdr3_aa: CASSYSLGRGELFF
clone_size: few
v_call: TRBV6-2/TRBV6-3
j_call: TRBJ2-2
d_call: NA

cdr3_nt: TGTGCCAGTAGTATAGGGACAGGGATCATGAACACTGAAGCTTTCTTT
cdr3_aa: CASSIGTGIMNTEAFF
clone_size: NA
v_call: TRBV19
j_call: TRBJ1-1
d_call: TRBD1

cdr3_nt: TGTGCCAGCAGTTTATTAGGGGGAGGGGACATTCAGTACTTC
cdr3_aa: CASSLLGGGDIQYF
clone_size: few
v_call: TRBV28
j_call: TRBJ2-4
d_call: NA

cdr3_nt: TGTGCCAGCAGTTACAGGCTAGGGAACAATGAGCAGTTCTTC
cdr3_aa: CASSYRLGNNEQFF
clone_size: many
v_call: TRBV6-5
j_call: TRBJ2-1
d_call: NA

cdr3_nt: TGTGCCTGGAGTAAGGGAGTTGAAGCTTTCTTT
cdr3_aa: CAWSKGVEAFF
clone_size: few
v_call: TRBV30
j_call: TRBJ1-1
d_call: NA

cdr3_nt: TGTGCCAGCAGTTCCGGAAGGGCAGGGACGAACACTGAAGCTTTCTTT
cdr3_aa: CASSSGRAGTNTEAFF
clone_size: few
v_call: TRBV6-2/TRBV6-3
j_call: TRBJ1-1
d_call: NA

cdr3_nt: TGTGCCAGCAGCTTGACAGTTCTCGAGCAGTACTTC
cdr3_aa: CASSLTVLEQYF
clone_size: NA
v_call: TRBV7-9
j_call: TRBJ2-7
d_call: NA

cdr3_nt: TGTGCCAGAAGGGGGACAGTCTACGAGCAGTACTTC
cdr3_aa: CARRGTVYEQYF
clone_size: NA
v_call: TRBV12-3/TRBV12-4
j_call: TRBJ2-7
d_call: TRBD1

cdr3_nt: TGTGCCAGCACCCCTACGGGGTTAGAGTCACCCCTCCACTTT
cdr3_aa: CASTPTGLESPLHF
clone_size: NA
v_call: TRBV5-5
j_call: TRBJ1-6
d_call: NA

cdr3_nt: TGTGCCAGCAGCTTATGGGACTCCTCCTACAATGAGCAGTTCTTC
cdr3_aa: CASSLWDSSYNEQFF
clone_size: many
v_call: TRBV11-2
j_call: TRBJ2-1
d_call: NA

cdr3_nt: TGTGCCAGCAGTTACGTCGGACAGGGTGAAGCTTTCTTT
cdr3_aa: CASSYVGQGEAFF
clone_size: NA
v_call: TRBV6-2/TRBV6-3
j_call: TRBJ1-1
d_call: TRBD1

cdr3_nt: TGCGCCAGCATCCAAATCGGCAGGTGGGGGGGCACATATAGCAATCAGCCCCAGCATTTT
cdr3_aa: CASIQIGRWGGTYSNQPQHF
clone_size: NA
v_call: TRBV5-1
j_call: TRBJ1-5
d_call: NA

cdr3_nt: TGTGCCAGCAGTCCTACAGGTTCGGGGGACGAGCAGTACTTC
cdr3_aa: CASSPTGSGDEQYF
clone_size: few
v_call: TRBV6-1
j_call: TRBJ2-7
d_call: NA